The 7 T cell receptor beta chains below come from one sample, sequenced in a study of blood T cell repertoires in COVID-19. TCRdb's table, derived via immunoSEQ multiplex PCR, lists solely in-frame clones and lacks some. This sample carries around 260,000 clones, around 88% of them seen once, and the ten largest clones take under 0.95%. The sample was peripheral blood. The receptors were sampled from a man aged 30-40 years with acute or convalescent COVID-19.

V is TRBV7-9 and J is TRBJ1-5; TRBD1 agrees at 12 bases. CDR3 size: 15 residues. Germline loops: CDR1 SEHNR, CDR2 FQNEAQ (reference sequence). Unmatched junction bases numbered 4, after V lost 1 base and J lost 9 bases. The CDR3 reads CASSLGDRGHMPQHF. CDR3 DNA: TGTGCCAGCAGCTTAGGGGACAGGGGGCATATGCCCCAGCATTTT.

This clone was seen just once. The chain is built from TRBV5-4 and TRBJ2-7; D remains ambiguous. CDR1 and CDR2 from the germline V gene are SGHNT and YYREEE (reference sequence). Trimming removed 0 bases from V and 0 bases from J, with 4 bases in between. The CDR3 sequence is 13 residues long. In DNA form, the CDR3 reads TGTGCCAGCAGCTTGGACTTCTCCTACGAGCAGTACTTC. Its protein is CASSLDFSYEQYF.

The rearrangement links TRBV6-5 to TRBJ1-2; perhaps TRBD1 as D (5 bases). The CDR3 covers 13 residues. The V and J ends lost 4 bases and 8 bases respectively, with 14 bases between them. CDR1 is MNHEY, CDR2 SVGAGI, per germline. CDR3 protein: CASSWEPRGGYTF. Written as DNA, the CDR3 is TGTGCCAGCAGTTGGGAACCCCGGGGGGGCTACACCTTC.

The chain uses TRBV6-5 and TRBJ1-1, with a possible D match to TRBD1 (6 bases). Trimming pared 7 bases from V and 1 base from J, leaving 16 bases between. Germline loops: CDR1 MNHEY, CDR2 SVGAGI. The CDR3 length is 15 residues. Written as DNA, the CDR3 is TGTGCCAGCACTTTAGGACAGTTTCAGAACACTGAAGCTTTCTTT. Amino acids: CASTLGQFQNTEAFF.

The J gene is TRBJ1-2, the V gene TRBV6-6, with a tentative D call TRBD1 (6 bases). The CDR3 covers 13 residues. V lost 6 bases to trimming and J lost 2 bases, with 10 bases between them. Germline CDR1 MNHNY, CDR2 SVGAGI (reference sequence). CDR3 DNA: TGTGCCAGCAGGAAAGGACAGAACTATGGCTACACCTTC. Translation gives CASRKGQNYGYTF.

The J gene is TRBJ1-5, the V gene TRBV19; perhaps TRBD1 as D (5 bases). The CDR3 is made up of 15 amino acids. Germline CDR1 LNHDA, CDR2 SQIVND (reference sequence). The V end lost 0 bases, the J end lost 7 bases, and 13 bases lay between the germline ends. The DNA of the CDR3 is TGTGCCAGTAGTATAGATGGTGCAGGGAGGCAGCCCCAGCATTTT. It yields the protein CASSIDGAGRQPQHF.

The chain links TRBV28 to TRBJ2-2, with a tentative D call TRBD2 (5 bases). The CDR3 has 12 residues. V was pared by 5 bases and J by 6 bases, with 7 bases between. The germline V gene encodes CDR1 MDHEN and CDR2 SYDVKM. The CDR3 sequence: CASSPGAGELFF. Here the CDR3 DNA reads TGTGCCAGCAGTCCCGGGGCCGGGGAGCTGTTTTTT.